The text below deals with one T cell receptor beta chain. Authors' processing steps: It was from reference gene primer amplification that nucleated cell counts were estimated. TCRdb keeps only in-frame clones here, not all; method: immunoSEQ multiplex PCR. That table furnishes V, J and clone size, whereas the DNA furnished D and trimming. Seen here are 200,000 or so clones, 65% to 85% observed once, and the top ten hold around 7.4%. This sample is drawn from a study of blood T cell repertoires in COVID-19. The wider study: Whether acute or convalescent, the COVID-19 samples came from the United States, Italy and Spain. The analysed material was cDNA or gDNA that came from T cells, B-cell-depleted T cells, or PBMCs.

Germline lookup yields CDR1 SGHRS and CDR2 YFSETQ. Trimming cost V 4 bases and J 3 bases, with 13 bases left between them. The CDR3 has 14 amino acids. The chain joins TRBV5-1 to TRBJ1-2; possibly TRBD1 for D (6 bases). This receptor was taken from a woman in her thirties or forties with acute COVID-19. The sample comprised PBMCs or T cells enriched from blood (not recorded which). The CDR3 here is CASSALGQDYGYTF. In DNA form, the CDR3 reads TGCGCCAGCAGCGCACTGGGACAAGACTATGGCTACACCTTC. Complete variable domain (other parts from reference TRBV5-1 and TRBJ1-2): KAGVTQTPRYLIKTRGQQVTLSCSPISGHRSVSWYQQTPGQGLQFLFEYFSETQRNKGNFPGRFSGRQFSNSRSEMNVSTLELGDSALYLCASSALGQDYGYTFGSGTRLTVV.